This T cell receptor beta chain was sequenced in a study of blood T cells in healthy people across ages. General study results and limits: Per million T cells, the diversity of TCR beta decreased roughly linearly as age advanced. Estimates drawn from one million T cells were deemed to understate diversity. A strong correlation was seen between TCR beta diversity and naive T cell percentage.

Then a second PCR, running about 6 to 12 cycles, was carried out with a sample-barcoded 5' primer and a J-beta primer mix. TCRdb ran MiXCR on the 5' RACE reads and lists one entry per CDR3 protein. The data hold hundreds of thousands of distinct CDR3 sequences, with 45% to 50% observed a single time. Russia was home to the donors, healthy Caucasian individuals aged roughly 6 to 90. Trimming took off 4 bases at V and 7 bases at J, with 10 bases between the two ends. This CDR3 spans 13 amino acids. The germline V gene has CDR1 SGHTA and CDR2 FQGNSA. About this clonotype itself: As yet, its antigen is unknown.

The sequencing sample was made of blood. This clonotype was sampled from a woman aged 55-75 years in good health. The genes are TRBV7-2 and TRBJ1-4; D not certain. The chain's CDR3 is CASSSQRTEKLFF. CDR3 nucleotide sequence: TGTGCCAGCAGCTCTCAGCGGACTGAAAAACTGTTTTTT.